This entry features one T cell receptor beta chain sequence. Using immunoSEQ multiplex PCR, the repertoire was profiled, and TCRdb retains in-frame clones only, with some absent. The repertoire holds roughly 73,000 clones, with 88% as singletons. The sample is drawn from a study of OX40 agonist ivuxolimab in advanced cancers. Whole-study context: Cancers in dose escalation were hepatocellular, melanoma, renal cell and head and neck. Males comprised about 78% of the group, whose mean age was roughly 60 years (range 23 to 79).

This TCR derives from an adult with an advanced solid tumor such as melanoma, head and neck, liver or kidney cancer. Specimen: CD4+ or CD8+ T cells sorted from blood, collected in a trial of the OX40 agonist ivuxolimab.

This CDR3 reads CASSPRPGQTEAFF. The CDR3 DNA follows: TGTGCCAGCAGCCCCCGCCCGGGACAGACTGAAGCTTTCTTT. V and J are TRBV6-5 and TRBJ1-1, with 7 bases that match TRBD1. This CDR3 is 14 amino acids long. CDR1 MNHEY and CDR2 SVGAGI come from the germline V gene. With V trimmed by 6 bases and J by 5 bases, 9 bases remained unmatched.